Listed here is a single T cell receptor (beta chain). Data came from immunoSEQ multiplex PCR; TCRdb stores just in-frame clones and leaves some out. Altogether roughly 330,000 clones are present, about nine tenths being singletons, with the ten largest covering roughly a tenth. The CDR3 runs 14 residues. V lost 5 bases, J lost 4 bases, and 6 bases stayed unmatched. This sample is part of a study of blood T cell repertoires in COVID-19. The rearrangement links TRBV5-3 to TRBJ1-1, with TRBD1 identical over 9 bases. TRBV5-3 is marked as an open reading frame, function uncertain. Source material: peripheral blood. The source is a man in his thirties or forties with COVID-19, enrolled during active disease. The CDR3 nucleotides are TGTGCCAGAAGTGGTGGACAGGGGCGCACTGAAGCTTTCTTT. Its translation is CARSGGQGRTEAFF.